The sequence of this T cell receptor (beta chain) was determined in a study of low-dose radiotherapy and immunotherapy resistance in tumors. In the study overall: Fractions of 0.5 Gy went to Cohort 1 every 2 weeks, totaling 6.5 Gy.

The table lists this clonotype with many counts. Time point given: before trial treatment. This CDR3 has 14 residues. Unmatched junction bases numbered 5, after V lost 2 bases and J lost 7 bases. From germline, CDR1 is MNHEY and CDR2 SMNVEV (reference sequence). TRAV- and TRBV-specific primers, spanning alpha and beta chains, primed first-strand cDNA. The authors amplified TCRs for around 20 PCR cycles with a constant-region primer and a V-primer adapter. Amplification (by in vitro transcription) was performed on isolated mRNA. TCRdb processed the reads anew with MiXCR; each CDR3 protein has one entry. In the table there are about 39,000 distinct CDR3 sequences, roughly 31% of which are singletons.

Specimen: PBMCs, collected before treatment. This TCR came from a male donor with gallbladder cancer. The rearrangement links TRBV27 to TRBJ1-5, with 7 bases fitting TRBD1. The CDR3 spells CASSLRGGEQPQHF. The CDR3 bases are TGTGCCAGCAGTTTAAGAGGGGGCGAACAGCCCCAGCATTTT.